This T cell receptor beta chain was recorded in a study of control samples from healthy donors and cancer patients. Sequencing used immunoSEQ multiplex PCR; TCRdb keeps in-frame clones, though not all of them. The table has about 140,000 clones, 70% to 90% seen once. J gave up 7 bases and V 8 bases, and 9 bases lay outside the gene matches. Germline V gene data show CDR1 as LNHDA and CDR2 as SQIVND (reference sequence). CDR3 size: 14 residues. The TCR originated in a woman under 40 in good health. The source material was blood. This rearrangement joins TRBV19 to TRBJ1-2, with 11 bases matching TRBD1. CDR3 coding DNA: TGTGCCAGTGAAAAGGACAGGGGGCGGAGTGGCTACACCTTC. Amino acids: CASEKDRGRSGYTF.